The 28 T cell receptor beta chains reported below all come from one sample, sequenced in a study of cytomegalovirus exposure and HLA in healthy donors. The study ran its PCR with 60 Vbeta and 13 Jbeta primers. TCRdb's copy holds only in-frame clones and misses some; the assay was immunoSEQ multiplex PCR. Of around 300,000 clones in the sample, 72% were seen once. Sequenced sample: PBMCs. These TCRs come from a female donor in good health and CMV-seronegative.

The chain combines TRBV27 with TRBJ2-1, with TRBD2 identical over 8 bases. The CDR3 runs 15 residues. V lost 1 base, J lost 7 bases, and 6 bases stayed unmatched. Germline V CDR1 and CDR2: MNHEY, SMNVEV (reference sequence). Here the CDR3 reads CASSLYSGRENEQFF. The DNA for the CDR3 is TGTGCCAGCAGTTTATACAGCGGGAGAGAAAATGAGCAGTTCTTC.

The chain links TRBV5-1 to TRBJ2-1, with TRBD2 matching over 12 bases. The V and J ends lost 1 base and 5 bases, in that order; junction bases with no gene match: 10. This CDR3 region has 18 residues. From germline, CDR1 is SGHRS and CDR2 YFSETQ. CDR3 DNA: TGCGCCAGCAGCTTGAGCCTAGCGGGAGGGCAGTCCCACAATGAGCAGTTCTTC. It specifies CASSLSLAGGQSHNEQFF.

The gene calls are TRBV27 and TRBJ2-1, with D perhaps matching TRBD2 (5 bases). Germline lookup yields CDR1 MNHEY and CDR2 SMNVEV (reference sequence). The ends were cut back, 0 bases at V and 6 bases at J, with 15 bases in the middle. The CDR3 runs 16 residues. The CDR3 sequence: CASSLSSGKNRNEQFF. For the CDR3, the DNA is TGTGCCAGCAGTTTATCCTCGGGGAAGAACCGCAATGAGCAGTTCTTC.

V gene TRBV19 combines with J gene TRBJ2-1; maybe TRBD1 (5 bases). Deletions cut 4 bases from V and 9 bases from J, with 16 bases between. Germline values: CDR1 LNHDA, CDR2 SQIVND (reference sequence). This CDR3 region has 14 residues. The CDR3 DNA sequence: TGTGCCAGTAGTAACAGAGCCCAGGGCTTTGAGCAGTTCTTC. It translates to CASSNRAQGFEQFF.

This chain uses TRBV11-2 with TRBJ2-1, with 8 nucleotides matching TRBD2. V gave up 3 bases and J gave up 0 bases; unmatched junction bases: 4. Germline V gene data show CDR1 as SGHAT and CDR2 as FQNNGV. The CDR3 extends over 16 amino acids. The CDR3 nucleotides are TGTGCCAGCAGCTTGGAAAGCGGGAGCTCCTACAATGAGCAGTTCTTC. It codes for CASSLESGSSYNEQFF.

The chain joins TRBV18 to TRBJ1-1, with a tentative D call TRBD1 (6 bases). V lost 6 bases and J lost 1, with 9 bases in between. There are 13 residues in the CDR3. CDR1 KGHSH and CDR2 LQKENI come from the germline V gene. The CDR3 region is CASSQTGNTEAFF. In DNA form, the CDR3 reads TGTGCCAGCTCGCAGACAGGGAACACTGAAGCTTTCTTT.

V and J are TRBV28 and TRBJ2-3, with D possibly TRBD2 on 5 matching bases. V gave up 6 bases and J gave up 4 bases, with 17 bases separating them. This CDR3 contains 15 residues. Germline CDR1 is MDHEN and CDR2 is SYDVKM. The CDR3: CASSVSPRGADTQYF. CDR3 nucleotides: TGTGCCAGCAGCGTCTCCCCCCGGGGTGCAGATACGCAGTATTTT.

This rearrangement joins TRBV28 to TRBJ2-1; 7 nucleotides align to TRBD1. Trimming at V came to 5 bases and at J to 7 bases, leaving 11 bases not matched to a gene. Germline lookup yields CDR1 MDHEN and CDR2 SYDVKM. This CDR3 comprises 15 residues. The CDR3 sequence: CASSQQGTSANEQFF. The CDR3, as DNA: TGTGCCAGCAGTCAACAGGGGACGTCTGCAAATGAGCAGTTCTTC.

The chain uses TRBV10-2 and TRBJ2-5; D is uncertain. Germline loops: CDR1 WSHSY, CDR2 SAAADI. The ends were cut back, 3 bases at V and 12 bases at J, with 20 bases in the middle. The CDR3 covers 14 residues. CDR3 in amino acids: CASSEASYPAEEYF. The CDR3 coding sequence is TGCGCCAGCAGTGAAGCGTCCTATCCCGCCGAGGAGTACTTC.

The chain joins TRBV7-3 to TRBJ2-1; 12 bases match TRBD2. Unmatched junction bases numbered 3, after V lost 3 bases and J lost 0 bases. CDR3 length: 17 residues. Germline lookup yields CDR1 SGHTA and CDR2 FQGTGA. The CDR3 DNA follows: TGTGCCAGCAGCTTGTTGGGACTAGCGGGCTCCTACAATGAGCAGTTCTTC. It is translated as CASSLLGLAGSYNEQFF.

This chain connects TRBV15 to TRBJ2-1; 11 bases are a match to TRBD2. V trimming: 0 bases; J trimming: 2 bases; junction bases outside the gene matches: 9. Germline CDR1 LNHNV, CDR2 YYDKDF (reference sequence). This CDR3 contains 19 residues. CDR3 region: CATSRDRRGLAETYNEQFF. CDR3 sequence (DNA): TGTGCCACCAGCAGAGATAGGCGGGGACTAGCGGAAACCTACAATGAGCAGTTCTTC.

The chain employs TRBV18 and TRBJ2-7; a possible D gene is TRBD1 (7 bases). Germline V CDR1 and CDR2: KGHSH, LQKENI. V was clipped by 1 base and J by 3 bases, with 16 bases between them. The CDR3 runs to 16 residues. CDR3 in amino acids: CASSPQPAGGGYEQYF. The CDR3 bases are TGTGCCAGCTCACCACAACCGGCAGGGGGAGGCTACGAGCAGTACTTC.

V gene TRBV18 combines with J gene TRBJ1-2, with TRBD1 matching over 12 bases. The CDR3 extends over 15 amino acids. Germline CDR1 KGHSH, CDR2 LQKENI. Unmatched junction bases numbered 2, after V lost 4 bases and J lost 2 bases. The CDR3 DNA follows: TGTGCCAGCTCACTAGGGACAGGGGGCAACTATGGCTACACCTTC. Translated: CASSLGTGGNYGYTF. Full variable domain (rest looked up from reference TRBV18 and TRBJ1-2): NAGVMQNPRHLVRRRGQEARLRCSPMKGHSHVYWYRQLPEEGLKFMVYLQKENIIDESGMPKERFSAEFPKEGPSILRIQQVVRGDSAAYFCASSLGTGGNYGYTFGSGTRLTVV.

This chain links TRBV18 with TRBJ1-1; D not resolved. Deletions cut 0 bases from V and 11 bases from J, with 16 bases between. The CDR3 length is 14 residues. Germline V gene sequence: CDR1 KGHSH, CDR2 LQKENI. CDR3 loop: CASSPPYLEGRAFF. DNA of the CDR3: TGTGCCAGCTCACCACCGTATCTCGAGGGCCGGGCTTTCTTT.

The V and J genes are TRBV10-3 and TRBJ1-1, with D possibly TRBD1 on 6 matching bases. Between the trimmed V and J ends, which lost 8 bases and 6 bases, there was a span of 19 bases. From germline, CDR1 is ENHRY and CDR2 SYGVKD. The CDR3 contains 14 residues. CDR3 nucleotide sequence: TGTGCCATCGCCAACAACCGGGACACGCCTGAAGCTTTCTTT. Protein sequence: CAIANNRDTPEAFF.

The J gene is TRBJ2-2, the V gene TRBV5-1; 11 bases are a match to TRBD2. This CDR3 region has 15 residues. V shed 3 bases and J 6 bases; nucleotides not matched to a gene: 4. CDR1 and CDR2 from the germline V gene are SGHRS and YFSETQ. CDR3 in DNA: TGCGCCAGCAGCTACTTAGCGGGAGGGCCCGGGGAGCTGTTTTTT. Protein sequence: CASSYLAGGPGELFF.

A note on this clone: This sample also contains other DNA sequences that code for the same CDR3. V gene TRBV7-9 combines with J gene TRBJ1-2, with 8 bases aligning to TRBD1. The CDR3 is made up of 13 amino acids. V trimming: 5 bases; J trimming: 6 bases; junction bases outside the gene matches: 5. Germline values: CDR1 SEHNR, CDR2 FQNEAQ (reference sequence). The CDR3 DNA follows: TGTGCCAGCAGCCGAGGACAGGGCGATGGCTACACCTTC. It yields the protein CASSRGQGDGYTF.

The chain combines TRBV10-1 with TRBJ2-1, with TRBD2 matching 13 bases. CDR1 is WNHNN, CDR2 SYGVQD, per germline (reference sequence). After removal of 6 bases from V and 7 bases from J, the junction contained 9 bases not matched to a gene. The length of the CDR3 is 16 residues. DNA for the CDR3: TGCGCCAGCAGCCGGCGACTAGCGGGAGGTTGGAATGAGCAGTTCTTC. The encoded protein is CASSRRLAGGWNEQFF.

The V gene is TRBV9, the J gene TRBJ2-2; 9 positions agree with TRBD2. Trimming removed 0 bases from V and 4 bases from J; junction bases left unmatched: 4. This CDR3 spans 16 amino acids. CDR1 and CDR2 (germline): SGDLS, YYNGEE. DNA of the CDR3: TGTGCCAGCAGCGTAGGTAGCGGGAGTTCCACCGGGGAGCTGTTTTTT. It specifies CASSVGSGSSTGELFF.

The chain couples TRBV20-1 to TRBJ2-1, with D perhaps TRBD2 (5 bases). CDR3 size: 11 residues. Germline V gene sequence: CDR1 DFQATT, CDR2 SNEGSKA (reference sequence). Deletions cut 6 bases from V and 9 bases from J, with 12 bases between. CDR3: CSATTWGEQFF. CDR3 coding DNA: TGCAGTGCGACTACTTGGGGTGAGCAGTTCTTC.

This clone was counted only a few times. CDR3 sequence: CASKDRALRDEAFF. Here the CDR3 DNA reads TGTGCCAGCAAGGACAGGGCCCTAAGGGACGAAGCTTTCTTT. The rearrangement uses TRBV28 and TRBJ1-1; TRBD1 agrees at 8 bases. The CDR3 extends over 14 amino acids. V shed 7 bases and J 8 bases; nucleotides not matched to a gene: 12. From germline, CDR1 is MDHEN and CDR2 SYDVKM.

As for this clone: One junction end does not reproduce the germline sequence, and a read error may be involved. For the CDR3, the DNA is TGTTCCAGCAGCTTAGCCGACGAGCAGTACTTC. This encodes CSSSLADEQYF. The rearrangement joins TRBV7-9 to TRBJ2-7; no reliable D call. The CDR3 runs to 11 residues. Germline values: CDR1 SEHNR, CDR2 FQNEAQ (reference sequence).

With regard to this clone: The junction and the germline gene differ at one end; a read error may be behind it. V gene TRBV7-9 combines with J gene TRBJ2-7; 7 bases fit TRBD1. The CDR3 contains 15 residues. Germline V gene lookup returns CDR1 SEHNR and CDR2 FQNEAQ (reference sequence). This CDR3 reads CASSIAPTGTYEQYF. The CDR3 nucleotides are TGTGCCAGCAGCATAGCCCCGACAGGGACCTACGAGCAGTACTTC. The full variable domain, rest sourced from reference TRBV7-9 and TRBJ2-7, is DTGVSQNPRHKITKRGQNVTFRCDPISEHNRLYWYRQTLGQGPEFLTYFQNEAQLEKSRLLSDRFSAERPKGSFSTLEIQRTEQGDSAMYLCASSIAPTGTYEQYFGPGTRLTVT.

This chain connects TRBV27 to TRBJ1-2, with D maybe TRBD1 (5 bases). In germline, CDR1 is MNHEY, CDR2 SMNVEV (reference sequence). Trimming pared 2 bases from V and 4 bases from J, leaving 14 bases between. This CDR3 region has 15 residues. CDR3 sequence (DNA): TGTGCCAGCAGTTTACGGGGCGCCGGGGGCTATGGCTACACCTTC. It yields the protein CASSLRGAGGYGYTF.

V gene TRBV7-2 combines with J gene TRBJ1-2; D remains unclear. The CDR3 has 18 amino acids. V gave up 5 bases and J gave up 1 base, with 23 bases separating them. Germline-derived CDR1 and CDR2 are SGHTA and FQGNSA. The DNA of the CDR3 is TGTGCCAGCAGCCCTGATGGACTGAACCAATTGTATAACTATGGCTACACCTTC. This codes for CASSPDGLNQLYNYGYTF. Based on the CDR3 plus reference TRBV7-2 and TRBJ1-2, the full variable domain is GAGVSQSPSNKVTEKGKDVELRCDPISGHTALYWYRQSLGQGLEFLIYFQGNSAPDKSGLPSDRFSAERTGGSVSTLTIQRTQQEDSAVYLCASSPDGLNQLYNYGYTFGSGTRLTVV.

This clone was observed a handful of times. The chain carries TRBV19 and TRBJ2-7; TRBD2 agrees at 13 bases. V lost 0 bases to trimming and J lost 7 bases; unmatched junction nucleotides: 12. This CDR3 contains 18 residues. Per the germline V gene, CDR1 is LNHDA and CDR2 is SQIVND (reference sequence). The CDR3 DNA is TGTGCCAGTAGTATAGATCGGTTAAGGACTAGCGGGAGTCAAGAGCAGTACTTC. Translating it yields CASSIDRLRTSGSQEQYF.

The V and J genes are TRBV11-2 and TRBJ1-1; 8 bases line up with TRBD1. Germline V CDR1 and CDR2: SGHAT, FQNNGV. The CDR3 is 17 amino acids. With V trimmed by 5 bases and J by 1 base, 12 bases remained unmatched. The CDR3 nucleotides are TGTGCCAGCAGCCCGTCCATCACAGGGGGTTGGAACACTGAAGCTTTCTTT. Translated: CASSPSITGGWNTEAFF.

V gene TRBV5-1 combines with J gene TRBJ2-5, with TRBD1 matching 7 bases. With the DNA end fitting TRBJ2-7 better, the J assignment may be wrong. This CDR3 is 13 amino acids long. Germline V gene sequence: CDR1 SGHRS, CDR2 YFSETQ. This CDR3 is CASSLRQGYEQYF. For the CDR3, the DNA is TGCGCCAGCAGCTTGAGACAGGGCTACGAGCAGTACTTC.